The T cell receptor (beta chain) under discussion was sequenced for a study of blood T cells in healthy people across ages. The study, taken as a whole, reports: Naive CD4+ cells and diversity were both higher in long-lived donors than in aged donors. While age rose, TCR beta diversity per million T cells dropped in a roughly linear way.

Points on this clonotype: Its antigen remains unknown.

It was with a sample-barcoded 5' primer and a J-beta primer mix that a second PCR of roughly 7 to 12 cycles was run. MiXCR was run by TCRdb on the 5' RACE reads, yielding one entry per CDR3 protein. Of around 800,000 distinct CDR3 sequences listed, about 42% were seen once; the top ten hold roughly a fifth. Germline assignment: CDR1 SQVTM and CDR2 ANQGSEA. This CDR3 is built from 15 residues. With 0 bases clipped from V and 7 bases from J, the junction kept 10 bases outside the gene matches. This receptor was obtained from a man aged 55 to 70 in good health. V is TRBV29-1 and J is TRBJ2-5, with 8 bases aligning to TRBD1. Sequencing was performed on blood. CDR3 sequence reads: CSVEDHGQGVWTQYF. The CDR3 DNA reads TGCAGCGTTGAAGATCATGGACAGGGAGTTTGGACCCAGTACTTC.